The rows below give T cell receptor beta chains drawn from one sample of a study of T cell responses to AZD1222 COVID-19 vaccine. Libraries were prepared by immunoSEQ multiplex PCR; TCRdb keeps only in-frame clonotypes and omits some of them. Seen here are about 130,000 clones, more than 70% observed once, and the top ten hold approximately 1.5%. The sample was peripheral blood, taken on day 0 of AZD1222 vaccination. The receptors were sampled from an adult in good health. Each CDR3 is given with its conserved first and last residue. D genes are given only for firm matches.

cdr3_aa | cdr3_nt | j_call | d_call | v_call
CASSSRGAGDNEQFF | TGTGCCAGCAGCTCGCGAGGAGCGGGAGACAATGAGCAGTTCTTC | TRBJ2-1 | TRBD2 | TRBV7-9
CARHTDNSPLHF | TGTGCCAGACATACAGATAATTCACCCCTCCACTTT | TRBJ1-6 | NA | TRBV2
CASSPRSGAGQPQHF | TGTGCCAGCAGCCCCAGATCGGGGGCTGGTCAGCCCCAGCATTTT | TRBJ1-5 | NA | TRBV7-2
CASSIGRSSYNEQFF | TGTGCCAGTAGTATAGGCAGGAGCTCCTACAATGAGCAGTTCTTC | TRBJ2-1 | NA | TRBV19
CASSESNQPQHF | TGTGCCAGCAGTGAAAGCAATCAGCCCCAGCATTTT | TRBJ1-5 | NA | TRBV28
CASSPFDTGGFFYGYTF | TGTGCCAGCAGCCCGTTTGATACGGGGGGCTTTTTCTATGGCTACACCTTC | TRBJ1-2 | NA | TRBV7-9
CASSEVLAGGGTDTQYF | TGTGCCAGCAGTGAAGTTTTGGCAGGGGGCGGAACAGATACGCAGTATTTT | TRBJ2-3 | TRBD1 | TRBV6-1
CASRQGSSNQPQHF | TGTGCCAGCAGACAGGGATCTAGCAATCAGCCCCAGCATTTT | TRBJ1-5 | NA | TRBV27
CASSYGRQNSYEQYF | TGTGCCAGCAGTTACGGGAGACAAAACTCCTACGAGCAGTACTTC | TRBJ2-7 | NA | TRBV6-5
CASSDLRTGGTEAFF | TGTGCCAGCAGTGATCTAAGGACAGGGGGCACTGAAGCTTTCTTT | TRBJ1-1 | TRBD1 | TRBV25-1
CASSIGTASNQPQHF | TGTGCCAGTAGTATAGGGACAGCGAGCAATCAGCCCCAGCATTTT | TRBJ1-5 | NA | TRBV19
CASSQSTLGGQPQHF | TGCGCCAGCAGCCAGAGTACCCTCGGCGGTCAGCCCCAGCATTTT | TRBJ1-5 | NA | TRBV4-1
CASSQTLNTEAFF | TGTGCCAGCAGTCAGACCTTGAACACTGAAGCTTTCTTT | TRBJ1-1 | NA | TRBV28
CASSLLGPTDYEQYF | TGTGCCAGCAGTTTATTAGGTCCCACCGATTACGAGCAGTACTTC | TRBJ2-7 | NA | TRBV28
CASSQDRAVMNTEAFF | TGCGCCAGCAGCCAAGATCGGGCAGTCATGAACACTGAAGCTTTCTTT | TRBJ1-1 | NA | TRBV4-3
CASSSRQGQETQYF | TGTGCCAGCAGCTCGCGACAGGGACAAGAGACCCAGTACTTC | TRBJ2-5 | TRBD1 | TRBV11-3
CASSQYHSTDTQYF | TGCGCCAGCAGCCAATATCACAGCACAGATACGCAGTATTTT | TRBJ2-3 | NA | TRBV4-3
CASSSHSGSYEQYF | TGTGCCAGTAGTTCTCACAGCGGCTCCTACGAGCAGTACTTC | TRBJ2-7 | NA | TRBV19